This T cell receptor beta chain was captured by sequencing in a study of blood T cell repertoires in COVID-19. Turning to the study itself: PBMCs, B-cell-depleted T cells, or T cells provided the cDNA or gDNA that made up the material.

Trimming cost V 6 bases and J 8 bases; bases outside gene matches: 24. The CDR3 covers 19 residues. Germline values: CDR1 LNHDA, CDR2 SQIVND (reference sequence). The protocol was immunoSEQ multiplex PCR, while the TCRdb copy is restricted to in-frame clones and leaves out a portion. The sample includes about 150,000 clones, roughly 89% of them seen just once. J is TRBJ1-4 and V is TRBV19; TRBD1 aligns across 7 bases. This clonotype was sampled from a man aged 55-75 years with active or convalescent COVID-19. The source material was peripheral blood. CDR3 residues: CASRTRGPLSLDAVEKLFF. The CDR3 nucleotides read TGTGCCAGTAGAACGAGGGGGCCCCTTTCCCTCGACGCGGTCGAAAAACTGTTTTTT.